This T cell receptor beta chain was sequenced during a study of CD4+ T cells in melanoma. Study results and caveats: A reported correlation linked neoantigen-specific CD4+ T cells to CD8+, macrophage and B cell function. Diverse differentiation states were reported for melanoma neoantigen-specific CD4+ T cells.

The protocol was immunoSEQ multiplex PCR, while the TCRdb copy is restricted to in-frame clones and leaves out a portion. The sample holds over 130,000 clones, over 90% seen once. Points on this clone: The antigen is not known.

From germline, CDR1 is ENHRY and CDR2 SYGVKD. Trimming shortened V by 6 bases and J by 5 bases, and 16 bases separated the two germline ends. CDR3 length: 14 amino acids. The receptor was isolated from a human donor with melanoma. V is TRBV10-3 and J is TRBJ2-5; D not certain. The CDR3 sequence: CAISETRPDETQYF. CDR3 in DNA: TGTGCCATCAGCGAAACCCGACCCGACGAGACCCAGTACTTC.